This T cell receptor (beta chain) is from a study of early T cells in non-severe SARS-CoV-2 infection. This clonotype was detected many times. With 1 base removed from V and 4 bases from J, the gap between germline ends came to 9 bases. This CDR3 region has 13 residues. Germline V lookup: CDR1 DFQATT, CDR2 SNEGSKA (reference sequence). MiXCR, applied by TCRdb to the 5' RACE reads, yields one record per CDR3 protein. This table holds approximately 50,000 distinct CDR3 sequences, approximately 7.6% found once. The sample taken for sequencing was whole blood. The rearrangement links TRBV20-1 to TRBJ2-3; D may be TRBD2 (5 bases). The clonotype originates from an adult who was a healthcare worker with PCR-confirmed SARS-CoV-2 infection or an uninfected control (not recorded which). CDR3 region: CSARGSGPDTQYF. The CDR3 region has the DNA TGCAGTGCTAGAGGAAGCGGCCCAGATACGCAGTATTTT.